This T cell receptor beta chain comes out of a study of shared clonotypes between healthy human individuals (dated by TCRdb to about 2020). About the full investigation: The cohort included three men and a couple of women between 18 and 49 years of age. The study deeply sequenced blood TCR repertoires of about 5 healthy adults to estimate repertoire size and the extent of clonotype sharing between individuals. To increase sequencing depth and limit assay-specific biases, TCR repertoire library preparation and sequencing were carried out by different laboratories using diverse techniques. Per donor, leukapheresis produced somewhere between about 0.8 and 9.5 billion PBMCs. Findings and caveats that apply to the study as a whole: Because the study included only a small number of donors, the genetic and exposure-history diversity represented was limited. Sampling was restricted to blood, and TCR repertoires in tissue are likely to differ from TCR repertoires in blood. Pairwise subsampling indicated that sequencing depth was expected to affect the degree of clonotype sharing among donors.

The CDR3 has 16 amino acids, counting the end cysteine and phenylalanine. This entry keeps only the CDR3 DNA: 48 bases, framed from base 1. The germline V gene gives CDR1 as KGHSH and CDR2 as LQKENI. V loses 2 bases, J loses 4 bases, and the germline ends lie 16 bases apart. Turning to this clone: This receptor's antigen is unknown. One base away there is no much larger clone; base qualities are not given.

Healthy HIV-negative adults with no recently reported acute infections or vaccinations were included as donors. Only Caucasian adults living in Nashville, Tennessee, USA were represented among the donors. For unsorted samples, tens of millions of PBMCs were counted, and genomic DNA was extracted using the QIAamp DNA Blood Mini kit. Blood was obtained by leukapheresis, after which PBMCs were separated by Ficoll-Histopaque density gradient centrifugation and cryopreserved in liquid nitrogen vapor phase. Using the deep immunoSEQ assay, TCR CDR3 regions were amplified from genomic DNA by multiplex PCR. For each cell subset, the extracted genomic DNA was distributed evenly across all wells of several immunoSEQ 96-well plates, and each plate served as one replicate. Each replicate PCR for unsorted PBMC received about 300 ng genomic DNA, equal to 30,000 to 35,000 T cell genomes. Ten immunoSEQ deep assay plates were used to sequence the unsorted PBMC genomic DNA. Purified libraries were measured with a Qubit 3.0 fluorometer, size-checked on a Bioanalyzer 2100, and measured again with the KAPA Library Quantification kit. Every immunoSEQ 96-well plate was sequenced on a dedicated single-read 150-cycle Illumina NextSeq 550 flow cell. In the original analysis: The immunoSEQ output contained only junctional sequences without quality scores, so filtering could not match that applied to full-length reads. To assign V/J genes and CDR3, sequences were annotated using PyIR, a Python wrapper for IgBLAST v1.9, with IMGT germline references. Reads with weak V/J assignments (E-value above 1e-6), missing CDR3, stop codons, out-of-frame junctions, or ambiguous translated residues were removed. V3J clonotypes were defined as sequences sharing an identical inferred V gene, J gene, and CDR3 amino acid sequence. To compute the percentage overlap between repertoires, the number of shared unique clonotypes was divided by the size of the smaller repertoire. Repertoire richness was assessed with RTK rarefaction, the Chao1 estimator, and Recon v2.1 estimates of unobserved clonotypes. TCRdb holds this immuneACCESS table with in-frame rearrangements only. Some clones are missing; in checked studies, unresolved V genes explain under half, and the rest has no known cause. V, J and clone size are those of that table, while D and trimming were read from the DNA. The sample table lists fewer than 550,000 clones, 75% to 80% of them with a count of one. The biggest ten clones account for under 15% of the sample.

Sequencing input: PBMCs. The origin of this receptor is a woman aged 40 to 55 in good health. Some clones in this sample may be carry-over from other donors' samples. The chain couples TRBV18 to TRBJ2-3; TRBD1 could be the D gene, as 6 bases match. CDR3 reads: CASSPFGQRVADTQYF. The bases read TGTGCCAGCTCACCATTTGGACAGCGTGTAGCAGATACGCAGTATTTT. The full variable domain, completed from the reference TRBV18 and TRBJ2-3 proteins outside the CDR3, reads NAGVMQNPRHLVRRRGQEARLRCSPMKGHSHVYWYRQLPEEGLKFMVYLQKENIIDESGMPKERFSAEFPKEGPSILRIQQVVRGDSAAYFCASSPFGQRVADTQYFGPGTRLTVL.